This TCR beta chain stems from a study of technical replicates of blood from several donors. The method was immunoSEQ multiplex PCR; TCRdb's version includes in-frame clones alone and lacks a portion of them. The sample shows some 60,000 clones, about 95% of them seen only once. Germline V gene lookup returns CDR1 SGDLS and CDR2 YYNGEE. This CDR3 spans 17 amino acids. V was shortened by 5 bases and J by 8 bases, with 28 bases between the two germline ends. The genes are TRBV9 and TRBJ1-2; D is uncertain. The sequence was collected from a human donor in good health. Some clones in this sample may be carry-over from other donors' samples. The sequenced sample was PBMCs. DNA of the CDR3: TGTGCCAGCAGTAAATACCTCCCCCAAGGTCACAACGGGGGCTACACCTTC. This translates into CASSKYLPQGHNGGYTF.